What follows are 20 T cell receptor beta chains derived from one specimen sequenced in a study of OX40 agonist ivuxolimab in advanced cancers. Repertoires were generated with immunoSEQ multiplex PCR, while TCRdb's copy carries only in-frame clones and drops some. The data contain some 74,000 clones, about 87% of them singletons. The material was CD4+ or CD8+ T cells sorted from blood, obtained in a trial of the OX40 agonist ivuxolimab. The receptor set was obtained from an adult with an advanced solid tumor such as melanoma, head and neck, liver or kidney cancer.

The chain uses TRBV7-2 and TRBJ2-3; 7 bases line up with TRBD2. V shed 5 bases, J shed 5 bases, and the junction held 13 bases outside the gene matches. From germline, CDR1 is SGHTA and CDR2 FQGNSA. CDR3 size: 16 residues. The CDR3 here is CASSPGTGLIKDTQYF. Written as DNA, the CDR3 is TGTGCCAGCAGCCCAGGCACGGGACTAATTAAAGATACGCAGTATTTT.

The gene calls are TRBV4-1 and TRBJ2-7; 10 positions agree with TRBD1. The length of the CDR3 is 16 residues. Trimming took 5 bases from V and 5 from J; bases not matched to a gene: 12. Germline V gene data show CDR1 as MGHRA and CDR2 as YSYEKL. CDR3 DNA sequence: TGCGCCAGCAGCTTCCGTTCCGGGACAGGGGTTCACGAGCAGTACTTC. This codes for CASSFRSGTGVHEQYF.

The gene calls are TRBV19 and TRBJ1-2, with TRBD1 matching 10 bases. Germline values: CDR1 LNHDA, CDR2 SQIVND (reference sequence). V gave up 4 bases and J gave up 6 bases; unmatched junction bases: 14. CDR3 length equals 17 residues. For the CDR3, the DNA is TGTGCCAGTAGTAGAAGTCGGGGACAGGGGCTCTATAATGGCTACACCTTC. Translation gives CASSRSRGQGLYNGYTF.

The V gene is TRBV10-3, the J gene TRBJ2-7; weak D call: TRBD1 (5 bases). The CDR3 is 11 amino acids. The germline V gene encodes CDR1 ENHRY and CDR2 SYGVKD. Between the trimmed V and J ends, which lost 9 bases and 1 base, there was a span of 7 bases. In DNA, the CDR3 is TGTGCCATAAGACAGTCCTACGAGCAGTACTTC. Amino acid sequence: CAIRQSYEQYF.

CDR3 sequence: CASRAPGSKDEQFF. In nucleotides, the CDR3 is TGTGCCAGCAGAGCCCCGGGAAGTAAAGATGAGCAGTTCTTC. This sequence joins TRBV6-1 and TRBJ2-1, with D possibly matching TRBD2 (5 bases). Germline V lookup: CDR1 MNHNS, CDR2 SASEGT. Trimming shortened V by 6 bases and J by 8 bases, and 17 bases separated the two germline ends. The CDR3 has 14 residues.

V and J are TRBV7-2 and TRBJ2-5; 13 bases match TRBD2. With V trimmed by 3 bases and J by 2 bases, 9 bases remained unmatched. From germline, CDR1 is SGHTA and CDR2 FQGNSA. The CDR3 runs to 18 residues. CDR3: CASSFSGLAGTPQETQYF. CDR3 nucleotides: TGTGCCAGCAGCTTTTCGGGACTAGCGGGGACGCCTCAAGAGACCCAGTACTTC. Together with reference TRBV7-2 and TRBJ2-5, the CDR3 gives the full variable domain: GAGVSQSPSNKVTEKGKDVELRCDPISGHTALYWYRQSLGQGLEFLIYFQGNSAPDKSGLPSDRFSAERTGGSVSTLTIQRTQQEDSAVYLCASSFSGLAGTPQETQYFGPGTRLLVL.

The chain has TRBV27 and TRBJ1-6; 7 bases fit TRBD1. The length of the CDR3 is 15 residues. Germline CDR1 is MNHEY and CDR2 is SMNVEV (reference sequence). V shed 5 bases and J 7 bases; nucleotides not matched to a gene: 8. Here the CDR3 reads CASSGPGTANSPLHF. DNA of the CDR3: TGTGCCAGCAGTGGACCCGGGACAGCCAATTCACCCCTCCACTTT.

The sample holds one count of this clone. V usage is TRBV18 and J usage is TRBJ2-1; no clear D. Germline V CDR1 and CDR2: KGHSH, LQKENI. The CDR3 runs to 15 residues. The V and J ends lost 0 bases and 4 bases respectively, with 10 bases between them. The CDR3 protein is CASSPPRYPYNEQFF. CDR3 sequence (DNA): TGTGCCAGCTCACCACCTAGGTATCCGTACAATGAGCAGTTCTTC.

The chain employs TRBV28 and TRBJ1-1; no reliable D call. CDR3 length: 14 amino acids. CDR1 and CDR2 (germline): MDHEN, SYDVKM. The germline V and J ends were trimmed by 2 bases and 1 base, with 8 bases remaining between them. In DNA form, the CDR3 reads TGTGCCAGCAGTTTAGCCAACAAGAACACTGAAGCTTTCTTT. Translated: CASSLANKNTEAFF.

This clone was seen only a few times. This chain uses TRBV7-2 with TRBJ1-1; the D gene is possibly TRBD1 (5 bases). The CDR3 contains 11 residues. Germline V lookup: CDR1 SGHTA, CDR2 FQGNSA. V was trimmed by 6 bases and J by 6 bases, leaving 8 bases between them. DNA of the CDR3: TGTGCCAGCAGGGGAGGGGCTGAAGCTTTCTTT. It specifies CASRGGAEAFF.

This chain uses TRBV19 with TRBJ2-2; 7 bases are a match to TRBD1. Germline trimming cut 7 bases from V and 5 bases from J; bases unmatched to any gene: 10. The germline gives CDR1 LNHDA, CDR2 SQIVND (reference sequence). CDR3 length: 15 residues. In DNA, the CDR3 is TGTGCCAGTAAAACACAGGGGCAATGGACCGGGGAGCTGTTTTTT. It yields the protein CASKTQGQWTGELFF.

The chain employs TRBV6-1 and TRBJ2-2, with D unresolved. The V end was cut by 6 bases, the J end by 0 bases, with 11 bases between. The CDR3 is 15 amino acids. Germline CDR1 and CDR2: MNHNS and SASEGT. The CDR3 region has the DNA TGTGCCAGCAGCGAATCGACAACGAACACCGGGGAGCTGTTTTTT. The encoded protein is CASSESTTNTGELFF.

The chain is built from TRBV28 and TRBJ1-2; no firm D call. CDR1 and CDR2 from the germline V gene are MDHEN and SYDVKM. The V and J ends lost 2 bases and 5 bases respectively, with 12 bases between them. CDR3 length: 14 residues. Here the CDR3 reads CASSLGFAEYGYTF. The CDR3 DNA sequence: TGTGCCAGCAGTTTAGGGTTCGCAGAGTATGGCTACACCTTC.

The V and J genes are TRBV19 and TRBJ2-5; 9 bases map to TRBD2. The CDR3 sequence is 15 residues long. The germline V gene has CDR1 LNHDA and CDR2 SQIVND (reference sequence). The V and J ends lost 2 bases and 5 bases, in that order; junction bases with no gene match: 6. The CDR3 DNA sequence: TGTGCCAGTAGTATACCCGGGACTAGCCGGGAGACCCAGTACTTC. Translation gives CASSIPGTSRETQYF.

The rearrangement links TRBV11-2 to TRBJ1-1; the D gene is possibly TRBD1 (5 bases). The CDR3 contains 14 residues. The V end was cut by 4 bases, the J end by 4 bases, with 13 bases between. Germline CDR1 SGHAT, CDR2 FQNNGV. The CDR3 here is CASSSTGPGTEAFF. The CDR3 DNA follows: TGTGCCAGCAGCTCAACAGGTCCGGGCACTGAAGCTTTCTTT.

J is TRBJ2-1 and V is TRBV15; D is possibly TRBD1 (7 bases). The ends were cut back, 3 bases at V and 9 bases at J, with 18 bases in the middle. This CDR3 region has 15 residues. CDR1 is LNHNV and CDR2 is YYDKDF in the germline V gene (reference sequence). The DNA for the CDR3 is TGTGCCACCAGCAGGAACTTGGCAGGGGGAGGTGAGCAGTTCTTC. Its translation is CATSRNLAGGGEQFF.

This chain links TRBV11-3 with TRBJ2-5; D is undetermined. The CDR3 length is 12 residues. The V end was cut by 7 bases, the J end by 1 base, with 7 bases between. The V gene's germline CDR1 is SGHNT and CDR2 YENEEA. Here the CDR3 DNA reads TGTGCCAGCACGACTCTCCAAGAGACCCAGTACTTC. It specifies CASTTLQETQYF. The whole variable domain, filled in from reference TRBV11-3 and TRBJ2-5, reads EAGVVQSPRYKIIEKKQPVAFWCNPISGHNTLYWYLQNLGQGPELLIRYENEEAVDDSQLPKDRFSAERLKGVDSTLKIQPAELGDSAVYLCASTTLQETQYFGPGTRLLVL.

To note about this clone: The same CDR3 is also encoded by other DNA sequences in this sample. The rearrangement uses TRBV5-1 and TRBJ2-5; tentatively, D is TRBD2 (7 bases). This CDR3 is built from 15 residues. From germline, CDR1 is SGHRS and CDR2 YFSETQ. The V gene lost 3 bases and the J gene lost 2 bases, with 14 bases spanning the gap. The CDR3 loop reads CASSWGASGQETQYF. In DNA form, the CDR3 reads TGCGCCAGCAGCTGGGGGGCTAGCGGTCAAGAGACCCAGTACTTC. The full variable domain, with the rest looked up from reference TRBV5-1 and TRBJ2-5, is KAGVTQTPRYLIKTRGQQVTLSCSPISGHRSVSWYQQTPGQGLQFLFEYFSETQRNKGNFPGRFSGRQFSNSRSEMNVSTLELGDSALYLCASSWGASGQETQYFGPGTRLLVL.

V and J are TRBV5-5 and TRBJ2-1; 11 bases match TRBD2. The CDR3 sequence is 16 residues long. CDR1 SGHKS and CDR2 YYEKEE come from the germline V gene (reference sequence). V gave up 0 bases and J gave up 7 bases; unmatched junction bases: 6. The CDR3 nucleotides read TGTGCCAGCAGCTTGGGCACTAGCGGGAGCAGTAATGAGCAGTTCTTC. Translated: CASSLGTSGSSNEQFF.

This rearrangement joins TRBV28 to TRBJ2-7; 8 bases agree with TRBD1. Germline assignment: CDR1 MDHEN and CDR2 SYDVKM. The CDR3 length is 16 residues. Germline trimming cut 7 bases from V and 3 bases from J; bases unmatched to any gene: 14. The CDR3 sequence is CASMNQGALEGYEQYF. CDR3 nucleotides: TGTGCCAGCATGAATCAGGGGGCGCTTGAGGGCTACGAGCAGTACTTC.